This T cell receptor beta chain was sequenced in a study of blood T cell repertoires in COVID-19. Profiled with immunoSEQ multiplex PCR; TCRdb holds only in-frame clones, not every one. The sample has about 270,000 clones, approximately 92% seen once. The CDR3 totals 12 residues. Per germline, CDR1 SQVTM and CDR2 ANQGSEA. The chain links TRBV29-1 to TRBJ2-7; TRBD1 agrees at 7 bases. The clonotype comes from a woman under 30 who had recovered from COVID-19. Sequencing input: PBMCs or T cells enriched from blood (not recorded which). The CDR3 DNA reads TGCAGTTTCCGGGACAGCATCTACGAGCAGTACTTC. Its protein is CSFRDSIYEQYF.